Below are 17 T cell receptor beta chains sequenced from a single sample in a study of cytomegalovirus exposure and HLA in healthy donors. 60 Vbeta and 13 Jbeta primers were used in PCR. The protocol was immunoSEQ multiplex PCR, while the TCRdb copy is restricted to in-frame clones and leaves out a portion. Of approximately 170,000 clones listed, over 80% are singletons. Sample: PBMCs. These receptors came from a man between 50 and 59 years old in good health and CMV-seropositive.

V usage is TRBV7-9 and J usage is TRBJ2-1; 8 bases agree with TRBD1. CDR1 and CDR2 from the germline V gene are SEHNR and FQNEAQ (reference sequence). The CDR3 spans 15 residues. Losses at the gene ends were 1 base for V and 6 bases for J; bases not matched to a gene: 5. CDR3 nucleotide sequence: TGTGCCAGCAGCTTAGATTGGACAGGGTTCAATGAGCAGTTCTTC. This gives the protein CASSLDWTGFNEQFF.

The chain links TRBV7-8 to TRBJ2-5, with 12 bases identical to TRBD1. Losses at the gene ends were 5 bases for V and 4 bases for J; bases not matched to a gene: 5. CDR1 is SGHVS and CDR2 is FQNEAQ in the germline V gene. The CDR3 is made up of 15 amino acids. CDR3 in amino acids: CASSLGTGGRETQYF. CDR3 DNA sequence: TGTGCCAGCAGCCTCGGGACAGGGGGCAGAGAGACCCAGTACTTC.

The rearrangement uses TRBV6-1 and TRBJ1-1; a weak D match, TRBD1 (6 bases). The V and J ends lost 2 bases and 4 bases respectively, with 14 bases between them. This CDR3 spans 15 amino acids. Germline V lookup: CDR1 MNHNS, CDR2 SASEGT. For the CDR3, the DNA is TGTGCCAGCAGTGAACCTACAGGGTGGGGCACTGAAGCTTTCTTT. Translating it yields CASSEPTGWGTEAFF.

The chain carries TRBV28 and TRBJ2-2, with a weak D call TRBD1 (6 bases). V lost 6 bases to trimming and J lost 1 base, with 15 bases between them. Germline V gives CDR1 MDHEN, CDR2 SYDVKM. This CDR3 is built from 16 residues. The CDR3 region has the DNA TGTGCCAGCAGCCTGCTGACAGGCAGGAACACCGGGGAGCTGTTTTTT. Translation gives CASSLLTGRNTGELFF.

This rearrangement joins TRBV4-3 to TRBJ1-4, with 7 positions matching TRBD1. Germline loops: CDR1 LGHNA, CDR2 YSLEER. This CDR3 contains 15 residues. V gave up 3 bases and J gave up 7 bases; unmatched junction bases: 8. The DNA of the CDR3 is TGCGCCAGCAGCCATATCGGGACAGTAAGTGAAAAACTGTTTTTT. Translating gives CASSHIGTVSEKLFF.

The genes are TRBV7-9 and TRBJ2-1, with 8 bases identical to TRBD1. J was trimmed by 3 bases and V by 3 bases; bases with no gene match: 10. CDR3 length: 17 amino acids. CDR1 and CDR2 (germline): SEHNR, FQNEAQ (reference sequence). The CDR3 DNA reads TGTGCCAGCAGCTTTTGGCCAGGGGACAGGCTCTACAATGAGCAGTTCTTC. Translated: CASSFWPGDRLYNEQFF.

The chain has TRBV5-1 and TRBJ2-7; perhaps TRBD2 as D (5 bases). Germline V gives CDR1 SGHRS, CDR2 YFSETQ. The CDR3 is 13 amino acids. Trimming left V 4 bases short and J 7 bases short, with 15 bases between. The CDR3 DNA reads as TGCGCCAGCAGCGCGGACTTCGAGTTGGAGCAGTACTTC. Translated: CASSADFELEQYF.

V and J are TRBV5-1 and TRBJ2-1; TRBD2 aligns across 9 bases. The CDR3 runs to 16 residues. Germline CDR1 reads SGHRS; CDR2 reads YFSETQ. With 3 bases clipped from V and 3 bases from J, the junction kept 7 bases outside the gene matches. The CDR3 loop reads CASSYKSLAGYNEQFF. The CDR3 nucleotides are TGCGCCAGCAGCTACAAGTCACTAGCGGGCTACAATGAGCAGTTCTTC.

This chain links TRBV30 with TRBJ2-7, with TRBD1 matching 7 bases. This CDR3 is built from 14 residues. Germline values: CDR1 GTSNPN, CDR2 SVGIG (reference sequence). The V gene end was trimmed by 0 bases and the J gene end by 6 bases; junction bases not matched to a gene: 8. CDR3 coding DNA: TGTGCCTGGAGTGTAGAACAGGGGCGGCTCGAGCAGTACTTC. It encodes CAWSVEQGRLEQYF. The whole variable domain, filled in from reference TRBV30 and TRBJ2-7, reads SQTIHQWPATLVQPVGSPLSLECTVEGTSNPNLYWYRQAAGRGLQLLFYSVGIGQISSEVPQNLSASRPQDRQFILSSKKLLLSDSGFYLCAWSVEQGRLEQYFGPGTRLTVT.

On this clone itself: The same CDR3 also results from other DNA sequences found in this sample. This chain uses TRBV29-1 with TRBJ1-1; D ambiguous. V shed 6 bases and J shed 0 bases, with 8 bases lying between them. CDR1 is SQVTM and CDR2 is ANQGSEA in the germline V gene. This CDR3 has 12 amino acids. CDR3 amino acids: CSVVYLNTEAFF. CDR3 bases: TGCAGCGTCGTATATCTGAACACTGAAGCTTTCTTT.

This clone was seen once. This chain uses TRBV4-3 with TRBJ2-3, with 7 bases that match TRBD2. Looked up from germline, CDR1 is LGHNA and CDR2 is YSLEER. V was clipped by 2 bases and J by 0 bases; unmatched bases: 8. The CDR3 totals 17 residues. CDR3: CASSQNRLARSTDTQYF. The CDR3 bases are TGCGCCAGCAGCCAAAATAGACTAGCCCGAAGCACAGATACGCAGTATTTT.

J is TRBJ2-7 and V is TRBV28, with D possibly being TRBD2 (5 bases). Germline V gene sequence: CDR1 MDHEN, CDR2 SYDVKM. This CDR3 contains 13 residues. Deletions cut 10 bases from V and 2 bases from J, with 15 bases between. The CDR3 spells CATQAVVPYEQYF. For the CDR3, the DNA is TGTGCCACGCAAGCGGTCGTCCCCTACGAGCAGTACTTC.

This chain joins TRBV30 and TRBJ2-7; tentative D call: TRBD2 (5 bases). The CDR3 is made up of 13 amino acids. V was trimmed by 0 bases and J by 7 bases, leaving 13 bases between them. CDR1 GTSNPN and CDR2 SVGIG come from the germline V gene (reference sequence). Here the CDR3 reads CAWSVDLRVEQYF. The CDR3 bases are TGTGCCTGGAGTGTCGATCTGAGGGTAGAGCAGTACTTC.

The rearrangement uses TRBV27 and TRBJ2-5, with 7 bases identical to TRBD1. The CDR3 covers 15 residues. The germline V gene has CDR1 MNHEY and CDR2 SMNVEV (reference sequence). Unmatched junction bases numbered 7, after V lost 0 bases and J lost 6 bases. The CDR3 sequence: CASSLSRGGGKTQYF. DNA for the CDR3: TGTGCCAGCAGTTTATCACGAGGGGGCGGAAAGACCCAGTACTTC.

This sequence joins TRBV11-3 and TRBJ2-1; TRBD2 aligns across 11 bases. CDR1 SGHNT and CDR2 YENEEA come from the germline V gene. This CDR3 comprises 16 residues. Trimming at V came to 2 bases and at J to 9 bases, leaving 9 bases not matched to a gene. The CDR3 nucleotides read TGTGCCAGCAGCTTATATAGCGGGAGGGGAAGTCCTGAGCAGTTCTTC. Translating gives CASSLYSGRGSPEQFF.

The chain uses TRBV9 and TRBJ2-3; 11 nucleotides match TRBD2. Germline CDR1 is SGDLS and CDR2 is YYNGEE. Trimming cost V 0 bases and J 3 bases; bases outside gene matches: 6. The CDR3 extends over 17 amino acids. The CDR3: CASSVGIAGGLTDTQYF. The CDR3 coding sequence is TGTGCCAGCAGCGTAGGGATAGCGGGGGGGCTAACAGATACGCAGTATTTT.

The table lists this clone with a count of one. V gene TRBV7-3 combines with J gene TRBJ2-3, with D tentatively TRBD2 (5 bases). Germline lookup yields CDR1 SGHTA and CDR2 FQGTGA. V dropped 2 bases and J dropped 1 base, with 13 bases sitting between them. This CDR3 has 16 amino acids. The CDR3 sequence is CASSLQRAEGTDTQYF. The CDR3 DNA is TGTGCCAGCAGCTTACAGAGGGCCGAAGGCACAGATACGCAGTATTTT.